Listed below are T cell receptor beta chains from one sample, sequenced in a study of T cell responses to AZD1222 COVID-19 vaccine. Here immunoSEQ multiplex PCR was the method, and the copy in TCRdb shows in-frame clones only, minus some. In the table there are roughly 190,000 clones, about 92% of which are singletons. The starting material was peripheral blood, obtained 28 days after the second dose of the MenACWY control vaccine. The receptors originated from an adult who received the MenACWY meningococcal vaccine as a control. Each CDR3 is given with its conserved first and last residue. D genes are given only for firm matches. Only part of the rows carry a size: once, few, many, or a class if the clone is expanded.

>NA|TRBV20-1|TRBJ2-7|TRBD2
TGCAGTGCTAGTCGTGTGGGACTAGTCTCCTACGAGCAGTACTTC
CSASRVGLVSYEQYF
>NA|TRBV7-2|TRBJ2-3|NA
TGTGCCAGCTCCCAACTCCCTAGCACAGATACGCAGTATTTT
CASSQLPSTDTQYF
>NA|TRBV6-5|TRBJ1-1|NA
TGTGCCAGCAGTCCACAAATGACAGGCACTGAAGCTTTCTTT
CASSPQMTGTEAFF
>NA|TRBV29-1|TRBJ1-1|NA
TGCAGCGTCGGGAATAAACAGGGTGGCGGCACTGAAGCTTTCTTT
CSVGNKQGGGTEAFF
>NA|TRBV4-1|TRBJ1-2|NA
TGCGCCAGCAGCCAGGGGGGTCGGACTCACGGCTACACCTTC
CASSQGGRTHGYTF
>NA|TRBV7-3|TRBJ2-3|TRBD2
TGTGCCAGCAGCTTAAGGGGCGGGAGTACAGATACGCAGTATTTT
CASSLRGGSTDTQYF
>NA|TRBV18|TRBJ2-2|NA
TGTGCCAGCTCACTATACAGGAGGGGCACCGGGGAGCTGTTTTTT
CASSLYRRGTGELFF
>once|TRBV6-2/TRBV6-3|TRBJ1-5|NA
TGTGCCAGCAGCCTGGTGGAGGACCAGCCCCAGCATTTT
CASSLVEDQPQHF
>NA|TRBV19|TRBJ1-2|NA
TGTGCCAGTTCACGGATTAACTATGGCTACACCTTC
CASSRINYGYTF
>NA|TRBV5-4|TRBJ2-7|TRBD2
TGTGCCAGCAGCGTGGGGGGAGGGAGATACGAGCAGTACTTC
CASSVGGGRYEQYF
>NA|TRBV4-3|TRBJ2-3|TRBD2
TGCGCCAGCAGCCAAGGGACTAGCGGGAGAACCACAGATACGCAGTATTTT
CASSQGTSGRTTDTQYF
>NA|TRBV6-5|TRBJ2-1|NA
TGTGCCAGCGGGTCGGGACCCTTCTCCTACAATGAGCAGTTCTTC
CASGSGPFSYNEQFF
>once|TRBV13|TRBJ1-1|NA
TGTGCCAGCAGCCCACCCTCCGGGGGGAGGACTGAAGCTTTCTTT
CASSPPSGGRTEAFF
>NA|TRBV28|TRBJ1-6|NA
TGTGCCAGCGCCGACACAGGAGGAAACTCACCCCTCCACTTT
CASADTGGNSPLHF
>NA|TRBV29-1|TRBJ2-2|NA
TGCAGCGTCCTTCAGGTGAACACCGGGGAGCTGTTTTTT
CSVLQVNTGELFF
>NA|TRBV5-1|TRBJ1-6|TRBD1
TGCGCCAGCAGCTCAGGGGGGGAGAATTCACCCCTCCACTTT
CASSSGGENSPLHF
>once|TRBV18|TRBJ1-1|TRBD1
TGTGCCAGCTCACCGTCAGGGGGGCATTTTATGAACACTGAAGCTTTCTTT
CASSPSGGHFMNTEAFF
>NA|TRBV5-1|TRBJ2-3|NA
TGCGCCAGCAACGGAGGGGGGGCCCTTAGCACAGATACGCAGTATTTT
CASNGGGALSTDTQYF
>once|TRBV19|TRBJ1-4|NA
TGTGCCAGTAGTCCCTCAGGACACACTGAAAAACTGTTTTTT
CASSPSGHTEKLFF
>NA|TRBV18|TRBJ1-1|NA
TGTGCCAGCTCACCGCGACCCGGGATCCAAGGGAACACTGAAGCTTTCTTT
CASSPRPGIQGNTEAFF
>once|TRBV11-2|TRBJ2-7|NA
TGTGCCAGCAGCTTCACGACACGCTCCTACGAGCAGTACTTC
CASSFTTRSYEQYF
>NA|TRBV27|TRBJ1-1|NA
TGTGCCAGCAGTTTGGGGGGAGGTCCGAATCCTGAAGCTTTCTTT
CASSLGGGPNPEAFF
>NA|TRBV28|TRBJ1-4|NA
TGTGCCAGCAGTTACGGAGCCGGGGGACCTGCTGAAAAACTGTTTTTT
CASSYGAGGPAEKLFF
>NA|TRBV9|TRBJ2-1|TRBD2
TGTGCCAGCAGCCCACGACTAGCGGGAGAGGTGGATGAGCAGTTCTTC
CASSPRLAGEVDEQFF
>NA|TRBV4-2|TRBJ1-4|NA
TGTGCCAGCAGTCCCATCATTGGACCCTCTAATGAAAAACTGTTTTTT
CASSPIIGPSNEKLFF
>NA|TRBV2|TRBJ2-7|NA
TGTGCCAGCGCTGACTATTCCGAGCAGTACTTC
CASADYSEQYF
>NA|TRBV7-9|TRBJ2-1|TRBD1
TGTGCCAGCAGCCCTCTCAACCGGGACAGGGGGCGAAATGAGCAGTTCTTC
CASSPLNRDRGRNEQFF
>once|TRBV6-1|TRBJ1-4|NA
TGTGCCAGCGAAATGACAGGCTATAATGAAAAACTGTTTTTT
CASEMTGYNEKLFF
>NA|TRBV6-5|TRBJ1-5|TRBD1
TGTGCCAGCAGGGTTCCGGACAGGGGTGGGCAGCCCCAGCATTTT
CASRVPDRGGQPQHF
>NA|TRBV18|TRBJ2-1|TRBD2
TGTGCCAGCTCACTCCTAGAGACTAGCGGTGCCTACAATGAGCAGTTCTTC
CASSLLETSGAYNEQFF
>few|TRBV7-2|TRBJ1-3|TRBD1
TGTGCCAGCAGCTACCCATGGACAGGCAAGAAAGGAAACACCATATATTTT
CASSYPWTGKKGNTIYF
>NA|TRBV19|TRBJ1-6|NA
TGTGCCAGCAGGGGTCCAGAGTCACCCCTCCACTTT
CASRGPESPLHF
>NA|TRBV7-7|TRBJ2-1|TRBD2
TGTGCTAGCAGCTTAAGGTGGGAGGGCGTCCATGAGCAGTTCTTC
CASSLRWEGVHEQFF
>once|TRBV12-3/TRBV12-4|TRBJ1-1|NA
TGTGCCAGCAGTTTAGGCTGGAACACTGAAGCTTTCTTT
CASSLGWNTEAFF
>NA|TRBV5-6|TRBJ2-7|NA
TGTGCCAGCAGCTTGAGACGTGGAACCTACGAGCAGTACTTC
CASSLRRGTYEQYF
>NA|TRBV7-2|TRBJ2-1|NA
TGTGCCAGCCGCCGGGCCTCCGATGAGCAGTTCTTC
CASRRASDEQFF
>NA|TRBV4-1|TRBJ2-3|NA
TGCGCCAGCAGCCATGAAACCGTAGGGGGATATAAGTATTTT
CASSHETVGGYKYF
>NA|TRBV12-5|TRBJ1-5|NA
TGTGCTAGTGGTTTTGGGGGCAATCAGCCCCAGCATTTT
CASGFGGNQPQHF
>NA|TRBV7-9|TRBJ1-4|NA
TGTGCCAGCTCAGAGCAGGGGTTGAGTGAAAAACTGTTTTTT
CASSEQGLSEKLFF
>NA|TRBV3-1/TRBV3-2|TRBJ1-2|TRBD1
TGTGCCAGCAGCCGAGACAGGGTGTATGGCTACACCTTC
CASSRDRVYGYTF
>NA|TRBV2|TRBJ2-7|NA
TGTGCCAGCACCCCCCGGGGGCGGGCAACCTACGAGCAGTACTTC
CASTPRGRATYEQYF
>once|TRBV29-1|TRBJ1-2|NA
TGCAGCGTTAAGAAATCAGAATTTGGCTACACCTTC
CSVKKSEFGYTF
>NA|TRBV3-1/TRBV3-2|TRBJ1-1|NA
TGTGCCAGCAGCCAAGATCGGGATATCACTGAAGCTTTCTTT
CASSQDRDITEAFF
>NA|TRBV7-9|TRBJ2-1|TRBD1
TGTGCCAGCAGAACCGGGACAGGGGCAAATGAGCAGTTCTTC
CASRTGTGANEQFF
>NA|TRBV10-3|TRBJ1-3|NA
TGTGCCATCAGTGAGGGGCAGGGCGGAGGACTCTCTGGAAACACCATATATTTT
CAISEGQGGGLSGNTIYF
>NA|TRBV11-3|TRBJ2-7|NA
TGTGCCAGCAGCTTAGAAGGGGATGGCGAGCAGTACTTC
CASSLEGDGEQYF
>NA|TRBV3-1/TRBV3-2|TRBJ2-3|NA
TGTGCCAGCAGCCTCACCGAGGCTAAAGATACGCAGTATTTT
CASSLTEAKDTQYF
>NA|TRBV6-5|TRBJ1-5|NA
TGTGCCAGCGGTCAGAATCAGCCCCAGCATTTT
CASGQNQPQHF
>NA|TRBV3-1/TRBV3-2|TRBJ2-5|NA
TGTGCCAGCAGCCAAGATGTGGGGTACCAAGAGACCCAGTACTTC
CASSQDVGYQETQYF
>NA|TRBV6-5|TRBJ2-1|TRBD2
TGTGCCAGCAGCTCTAGCGGATCGGACAATGAGCAGTTCTTC
CASSSSGSDNEQFF
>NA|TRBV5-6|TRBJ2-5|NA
TGTGCCAGCAGCCCCGTGGGGAGGGAGACCCAGTACTTC
CASSPVGRETQYF
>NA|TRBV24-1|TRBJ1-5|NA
TGTGCCACCAGTGGATCGGGGGGCGGTCATCAGCCCCAGCATTTT
CATSGSGGGHQPQHF
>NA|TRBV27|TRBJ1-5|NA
TGTGCCAGTGATGTTAGCAATCAGCCCCAGCATTTT
CASDVSNQPQHF
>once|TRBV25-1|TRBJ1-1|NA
TGTGCCAGCAGTGAACTAACTACCCGGGCTTTCTTT
CASSELTTRAFF
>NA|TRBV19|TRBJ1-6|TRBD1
TGTGCCAGCAAACAGGGGACCTATAATTCACCCCTCCACTTT
CASKQGTYNSPLHF
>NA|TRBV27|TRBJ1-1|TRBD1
TGTGCCAGCGGAAAGACAGGGGGCGTCTCTGAAGCTTTCTTT
CASGKTGGVSEAFF
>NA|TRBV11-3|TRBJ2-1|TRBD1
TGTGCCAGCAGCAACGAACAGGGGGCGCTGGACAATGAGCAGTTCTTC
CASSNEQGALDNEQFF
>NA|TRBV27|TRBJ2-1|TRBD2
TGTGCCAGCACCCCTGGCCTAGCGGGAGCCCGGGGGTTGCAGTTCTTC
CASTPGLAGARGLQFF
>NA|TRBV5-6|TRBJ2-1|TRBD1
TGTGCCAGCAGCTTGGGGGACAGGGTCTACAATGAGCAGTTCTTC
CASSLGDRVYNEQFF